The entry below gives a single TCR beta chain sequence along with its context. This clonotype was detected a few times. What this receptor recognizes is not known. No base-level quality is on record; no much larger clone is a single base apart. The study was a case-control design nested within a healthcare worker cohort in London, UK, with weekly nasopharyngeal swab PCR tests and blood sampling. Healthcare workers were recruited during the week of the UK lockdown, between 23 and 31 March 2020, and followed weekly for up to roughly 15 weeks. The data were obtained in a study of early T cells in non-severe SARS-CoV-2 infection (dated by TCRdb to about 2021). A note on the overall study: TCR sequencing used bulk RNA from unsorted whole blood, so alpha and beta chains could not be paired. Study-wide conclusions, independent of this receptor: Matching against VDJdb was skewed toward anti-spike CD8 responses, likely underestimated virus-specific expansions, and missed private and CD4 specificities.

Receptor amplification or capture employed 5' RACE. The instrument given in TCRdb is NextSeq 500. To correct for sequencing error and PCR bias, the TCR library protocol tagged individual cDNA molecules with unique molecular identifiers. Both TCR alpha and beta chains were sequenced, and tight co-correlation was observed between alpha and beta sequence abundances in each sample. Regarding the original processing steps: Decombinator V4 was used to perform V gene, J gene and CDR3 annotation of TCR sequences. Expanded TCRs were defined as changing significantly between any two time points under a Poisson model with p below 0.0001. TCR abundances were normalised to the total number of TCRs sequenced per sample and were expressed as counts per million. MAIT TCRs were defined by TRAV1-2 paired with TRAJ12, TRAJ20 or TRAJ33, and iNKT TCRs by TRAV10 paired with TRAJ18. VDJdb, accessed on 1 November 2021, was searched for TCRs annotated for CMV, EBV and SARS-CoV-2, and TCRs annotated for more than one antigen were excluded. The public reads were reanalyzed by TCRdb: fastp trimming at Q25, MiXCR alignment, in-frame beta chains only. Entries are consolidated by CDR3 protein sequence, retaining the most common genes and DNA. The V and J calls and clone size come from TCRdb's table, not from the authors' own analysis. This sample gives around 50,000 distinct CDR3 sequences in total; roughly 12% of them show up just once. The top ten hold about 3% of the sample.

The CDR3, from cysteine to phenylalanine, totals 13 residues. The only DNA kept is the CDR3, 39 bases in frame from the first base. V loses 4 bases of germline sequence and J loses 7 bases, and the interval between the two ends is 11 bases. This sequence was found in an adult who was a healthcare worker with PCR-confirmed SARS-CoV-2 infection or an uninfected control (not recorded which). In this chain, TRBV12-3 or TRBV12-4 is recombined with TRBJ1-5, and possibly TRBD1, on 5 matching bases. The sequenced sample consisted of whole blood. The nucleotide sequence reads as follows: TGTGCCAGCAGTTGGGGAGGGGAACAGCCCCAGCATTTT. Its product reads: CASSWGGEQPQHF.